Listed below are T cell receptor beta chains from one sample, sequenced in a study of lymphopenia after photon versus proton radiotherapy. Clones were sequenced by immunoSEQ multiplex PCR, and TCRdb holds only the in-frame ones, with some missing. The table lists 29,000 or so clones, 87% of them singletons. Sequences were derived from peripheral blood, sampled from a patient treated with proton-based radiotherapy. These receptors came from a woman aged 60 to 75 with cholangiocarcinoma. Some clones in this sample may be carry-over from other donors' samples. Both conserved end residues are part of each CDR3. The order of the fields is D gene, J gene, V gene, clone size, CDR3 DNA, CDR3 protein. The D gene is left open where the match is weak. Clone sizes are given selectively: once, few, many, or a class where the clone is expanded.

D: NA; J: TRBJ1-1; V: TRBV18; size: NA; DNA: TGTGCCAGCTCACCAGCAAAAACAGGTAACCCTGAAGCTTTCTTT; CDR3: CASSPAKTGNPEAFF
D: NA; J: TRBJ2-7; V: TRBV21-1; size: few; DNA: TGTGCCACCATTCGGGACAGGAGCTCCTACGAGCAGTACTTC; CDR3: CATIRDRSSYEQYF
D: NA; J: TRBJ2-1; V: TRBV7-2; size: NA; DNA: TGTGCCAGCGGACAGTACAATGAGCAGTTCTTC; CDR3: CASGQYNEQFF
D: NA; J: TRBJ2-2; V: TRBV6-5; size: NA; DNA: TGTGCCAGCGGAAAACCTATCACCGGGGAGCTGTTTTTT; CDR3: CASGKPITGELFF
D: NA; J: TRBJ2-2; V: TRBV28; size: NA; DNA: TGTGCCAGCTCTGACGGGCGGTCGGACACCGGGGAGCTGTTTTTT; CDR3: CASSDGRSDTGELFF
D: NA; J: TRBJ1-2; V: TRBV7-8; size: once; DNA: TGTGCCAGCTCACTTAACCCTACGGTCTTCCATTACACCTTC; CDR3: CASSLNPTVFHYTF
D: TRBD1; J: TRBJ1-3; V: TRBV18; size: NA; DNA: TGTGCCAGCTCACCGGACAGGGGGCCGTTAGGAAACACCATATATTTT; CDR3: CASSPDRGPLGNTIYF
D: TRBD1; J: TRBJ1-4; V: TRBV5-4; size: NA; DNA: TGTGCCAGCAGCGTGGGACAGGTCGAAAAACTGTTTTTT; CDR3: CASSVGQVEKLFF
D: NA; J: TRBJ2-3; V: TRBV30; size: NA; DNA: TGTGCTTTTTCCTTGGGGACTGGGACAGATACGCAGTATTTT; CDR3: CAFSLGTGTDTQYF
D: NA; J: TRBJ2-7; V: TRBV18; size: NA; DNA: TGTGCCAGCTCACCATTAGGGGGAGGGTACTACGAGCAGTACTTC; CDR3: CASSPLGGGYYEQYF
D: NA; J: TRBJ2-3; V: TRBV11-3; size: NA; DNA: TGTGCCAGCAGCTTAGAAGGATCCGATACGCAGTATTTT; CDR3: CASSLEGSDTQYF
D: NA; J: TRBJ1-1; V: TRBV5-1; size: NA; DNA: TGCGCCAGCAGCCCCAGTTTAGGGGGGCTTACTGAAGCTTTCTTT; CDR3: CASSPSLGGLTEAFF
D: NA; J: TRBJ1-1; V: TRBV9; size: few; DNA: TGTGCCAGCAGCCGCGATCCGGGAAAGACTGAAGCTTTCTTT; CDR3: CASSRDPGKTEAFF
D: NA; J: TRBJ1-1; V: TRBV4-2; size: NA; DNA: TGTGCCAGCAGCTTGGGAAACGAGGTACACTTGAGGACTGAAGCTTTCTTT; CDR3: CASSLGNEVHLRTEAFF
D: NA; J: TRBJ2-6; V: TRBV4-3; size: NA; DNA: TGCGCCAGCAGCCAAGATGGAGGGAAGACCTTCTCTGGGGCCAACGTCCTGACTTTC; CDR3: CASSQDGGKTFSGANVLTF
D: NA; J: TRBJ2-7; V: TRBV5-1; size: NA; DNA: TGCGCCAGCAGCTTCGGAGCTTGGGAGAAACCCCTCAGGCAGTACTTC; CDR3: CASSFGAWEKPLRQYF
D: TRBD2; J: TRBJ2-7; V: TRBV5-1; size: NA; DNA: TGCGCCAGCAGCCGGGGGGATGCGGGAGCTAGTTTCGAGCAGTACTTC; CDR3: CASSRGDAGASFEQYF
D: NA; J: TRBJ1-3; V: TRBV19; size: NA; DNA: TGTGCCAGTAGTAAACAGATCCCCTCTGGAAACACCATATATTTT; CDR3: CASSKQIPSGNTIYF
D: TRBD1; J: TRBJ1-1; V: TRBV29-1; size: few; DNA: TGCAGCGCGGACAGGGAGGCTATGAACACTGAAGCTTTCTTT; CDR3: CSADREAMNTEAFF
D: NA; J: TRBJ2-7; V: TRBV9; size: NA; DNA: TGTGCCAGCAGCGTAGTGGCGGACCAAACCTACGAGCAGTACTTC; CDR3: CASSVVADQTYEQYF
D: TRBD1; J: TRBJ1-4; V: TRBV5-1; size: many; DNA: TGCGCCAGCAGCTCAGGGGGCCCCCCTAATGAAAAACTGTTTTTT; CDR3: CASSSGGPPNEKLFF
D: NA; J: TRBJ1-1; V: TRBV13; size: once; DNA: TGTGCCAGCAGCTTAGGGTCTGGGGGAAACACTGAAGCTTTCTTT; CDR3: CASSLGSGGNTEAFF
D: NA; J: TRBJ1-1; V: TRBV4-1; size: NA; DNA: TGCGCCAGCAGCCAGTGGGAGGTGGGAGTCACTGAAGCTTTCTTT; CDR3: CASSQWEVGVTEAFF
D: NA; J: TRBJ2-5; V: TRBV5-1; size: NA; DNA: TGCGCCAGCAGCAGAACCCCGGACACTAACCAAGAGACCCAGTACTTC; CDR3: CASSRTPDTNQETQYF
D: TRBD1; J: TRBJ1-6; V: TRBV4-3; size: once; DNA: TGCGCCAGCAGCCAAGGTTCCTGGACAGGGGCTGCACCCCTCCACTTT; CDR3: CASSQGSWTGAAPLHF
D: TRBD1; J: TRBJ1-5; V: TRBV18; size: NA; DNA: TGTGCCAGCTCACCGTCGAACAGGGGCTTCATCAATCAGCCCCAGCATTTT; CDR3: CASSPSNRGFINQPQHF
D: TRBD1; J: TRBJ1-1; V: TRBV6-1; size: once; DNA: TGTGCCAGCATTAGGGGGCCAGACACTGAAGCTTTCTTT; CDR3: CASIRGPDTEAFF
D: NA; J: TRBJ2-5; V: TRBV9; size: NA; DNA: TGTGCCAGCAGCGCCGCCGGGTACCAAGAGACCCAGTACTTC; CDR3: CASSAAGYQETQYF
D: NA; J: TRBJ1-1; V: TRBV2; size: NA; DNA: TGTGCCAGCACCGGAATTAGGAACACTGAAGCTTTCTTT; CDR3: CASTGIRNTEAFF
D: NA; J: TRBJ2-7; V: TRBV5-1; size: few; DNA: TGCGCCAGCACCCAAGACCCGACAGGCCCCCTAGAGCAGTACTTC; CDR3: CASTQDPTGPLEQYF
D: TRBD2; J: TRBJ2-1; V: TRBV11-2; size: NA; DNA: TGTGCCAGCAGCCCAACTAGCGGGAGATACAATGAGCAGTTCTTC; CDR3: CASSPTSGRYNEQFF
D: NA; J: TRBJ1-4; V: TRBV9; size: NA; DNA: TGTGCCAGCAGCGTAGTTGCGGAGGAGAAACTGTTTTTT; CDR3: CASSVVAEEKLFF
D: TRBD2; J: TRBJ2-7; V: TRBV6-5; size: NA; DNA: TGTGCCAGCAGAGCTAGCGGGGGCCCCACCCACGAGCAGTACTTC; CDR3: CASRASGGPTHEQYF
D: NA; J: TRBJ1-1; V: TRBV10-1; size: once; DNA: TGCGCCAGCAGGGCCCGGGGGAACACTGAAGCTTTCTTT; CDR3: CASRARGNTEAFF
D: NA; J: TRBJ2-2; V: TRBV29-1; size: NA; DNA: TGCAGCGTTGGCGTCACCGGGGAGCTGTTTTTT; CDR3: CSVGVTGELFF
D: TRBD1; J: TRBJ2-6; V: TRBV5-1; size: once; DNA: TGCGCCAGCAGCTTTCTCCCGGGACAGGGTCCAGCGGGGGCCAACGTCCTGACTTTC; CDR3: CASSFLPGQGPAGANVLTF
D: TRBD1; J: TRBJ1-4; V: TRBV18; size: once; DNA: TGTGCCAGCTCGCTGGGACAGAATGAAAAACTGTTTTTT; CDR3: CASSLGQNEKLFF
D: NA; J: TRBJ2-7; V: TRBV7-7; size: NA; DNA: TGTGCCAGCAGCCCTGGGGGGACTCCTTACGAGCAGTACTTC; CDR3: CASSPGGTPYEQYF
D: NA; J: TRBJ2-1; V: TRBV18; size: NA; DNA: TGTGCCAGCTCACCCTCGGACGGTTCCTACAATGAGCAGTTCTTC; CDR3: CASSPSDGSYNEQFF
D: TRBD1; J: TRBJ2-1; V: TRBV7-9; size: NA; DNA: TGTGCCAGCAACCGGGACAGGGTGAACAATGAGCAGTTCTTC; CDR3: CASNRDRVNNEQFF
D: NA; J: TRBJ2-1; V: TRBV5-1; size: NA; DNA: TGCGCCAGCAGCTTGGTTGGTAGCGGAAATGAGCAGTTCTTC; CDR3: CASSLVGSGNEQFF